These 20 T cell receptor beta chains originate from one sample sequenced in a study of blood T cell repertoires in COVID-19. Sequencing used immunoSEQ multiplex PCR; TCRdb keeps in-frame clones, though not all of them. The sample shows some 170,000 clones, more than 80% of them seen only once. The sequencing input was peripheral blood. The receptors shown here come from an older woman with acute or convalescent COVID-19.

This clone has only a few counts. The chain uses TRBV6-5 and TRBJ1-5; D gene ambiguous. Trimming shortened V by 0 bases and J by 0 bases, and 9 bases separated the two germline ends. The CDR3 spans 16 residues. Germline values: CDR1 MNHEY, CDR2 SVGAGI. CDR3 loop: CASSYSNSVSNQPQHF. Here the CDR3 DNA reads TGTGCCAGCAGTTACTCGAACAGTGTTAGCAATCAGCCCCAGCATTTT.

This clone has just one count. This CDR3 reads CASSFDRTEAFF. CDR3 DNA: TGTGCCAGCAGCTTCGACAGGACTGAAGCTTTCTTT. The genes are TRBV5-4 and TRBJ1-1; tentatively, D is TRBD1 (6 bases). Looked up from germline, CDR1 is SGHNT and CDR2 is YYREEE (reference sequence). This CDR3 comprises 12 residues. V lost 2 bases and J 5 bases, leaving 7 bases between the germline ends.

The rearrangement joins TRBV9 to TRBJ2-1, with D tentatively TRBD2 (6 bases). Between the trimmed V and J ends, which lost 3 bases and 5 bases, there was a span of 12 bases. CDR3 length: 14 amino acids. The V gene's germline CDR1 is SGDLS and CDR2 YYNGEE. Here the CDR3 DNA reads TGTGCCAGCAGCGGACCGGGACTTAACAATGAGCAGTTCTTC. It is translated as CASSGPGLNNEQFF. The entire variable domain, with the rest obtained from reference TRBV9 and TRBJ2-1, is as follows: DSGVTQTPKHLITATGQRVTLRCSPRSGDLSVYWYQQSLDQGLQFLIQYYNGEERAKGNILERFSAQQFPDLHSELNLSSLELGDSALYFCASSGPGLNNEQFFGPGTRLTVL.

This sequence joins TRBV11-2 and TRBJ2-1, with D perhaps TRBD2 (5 bases). Germline V gene data show CDR1 as SGHAT and CDR2 as FQNNGV. This CDR3 has 16 residues. Trimming stripped 4 bases from V and 4 bases from J, with 17 bases between. CDR3 coding DNA: TGTGCCAGCAGCTCCACTGCGGGTAGCACGTACAATGAGCAGTTCTTC. Its translation: CASSSTAGSTYNEQFF.

The gene calls are TRBV11-3 and TRBJ2-1; 9 bases align to TRBD2. Germline V gene data show CDR1 as SGHNT and CDR2 as YENEEA. V lost 2 bases, J lost 6 bases, and 5 bases stayed unmatched. There are 15 residues in the CDR3. The CDR3 sequence: CASSLTLAGSNEQFF. The CDR3 nucleotides read TGTGCCAGCAGCTTAACCCTAGCGGGGAGCAATGAGCAGTTCTTC. Full variable domain (remainder filled in from reference TRBV11-3 and TRBJ2-1): EAGVVQSPRYKIIEKKQPVAFWCNPISGHNTLYWYLQNLGQGPELLIRYENEEAVDDSQLPKDRFSAERLKGVDSTLKIQPAELGDSAVYLCASSLTLAGSNEQFFGPGTRLTVL.

The CDR3, as DNA: TGCAGCGTCAAGGCAGCGGGAGTTTTCGATGAGCAGTTCTTC. It specifies CSVKAAGVFDEQFF. The chain links TRBV29-1 to TRBJ2-1, with 8 nucleotides matching TRBD2. CDR3 size: 14 residues. CDR1 SQVTM and CDR2 ANQGSEA come from the germline V gene. V shed 6 bases, J shed 8 bases, and the junction held 12 bases outside the gene matches.

The chain links TRBV28 to TRBJ1-2; D is ambiguous. V was pared by 2 bases and J by 4 bases, with 8 bases between. Germline-derived CDR1 and CDR2 are MDHEN and SYDVKM. This CDR3 spans 13 amino acids. The CDR3 protein is CASSLGRSYGYTF. In DNA form, the CDR3 reads TGTGCCAGCAGTTTAGGCCGATCCTATGGCTACACCTTC.

This rearrangement joins TRBV11-2 to TRBJ2-5, with D perhaps matching TRBD1 (6 bases). Germline V gene lookup returns CDR1 SGHAT and CDR2 FQNNGV. The V end was cut by 3 bases, the J end by 1 base, with 9 bases between. CDR3 length: 14 amino acids. The CDR3 sequence: CASSFGQTQETQYF. The CDR3 bases are TGTGCCAGCAGCTTCGGACAGACCCAAGAGACCCAGTACTTC.

This sequence joins TRBV12-3 or TRBV12-4 and TRBJ1-1; D is possibly TRBD1 (5 bases). CDR3 length: 13 amino acids. Deletions cut 6 bases from V and 4 bases from J, with 12 bases between. The CDR3 DNA reads as TGTGCCAGCAGCTCCAGGGAGGGCACTGAAGCTTTCTTT. Protein product: CASSSREGTEAFF.

The chain uses TRBV29-1 and TRBJ1-1, with TRBD1 matching 8 bases. Trimming at V came to 6 bases and at J to 6 bases, leaving 18 bases not matched to a gene. Germline V lookup: CDR1 SQVTM, CDR2 ANQGSEA. CDR3 length: 16 residues. CDR3 in DNA: TGCAGCGTCGCCCAAAGGTCACAGGACAGGGTATCTGAAGCTTTCTTT. Residues: CSVAQRSQDRVSEAFF.

The V gene is TRBV2, the J gene TRBJ1-6; 8 bases line up with TRBD1. This CDR3 is built from 15 residues. Germline trimming cut 5 bases from V and 8 bases from J; bases unmatched to any gene: 8. In germline, CDR1 is SNHLY, CDR2 FYNNEI. The CDR3 is CASSSPTGVDSPLHF. Here the CDR3 DNA reads TGTGCCAGCAGTTCCCCGACAGGGGTGGATTCACCCCTCCACTTT.

This clone was picked up a small number of times. V gene TRBV29-1 combines with J gene TRBJ2-2; TRBD2 agrees at 13 bases. The CDR3 runs 14 residues. Germline trimming cut 7 bases from V and 6 bases from J; bases unmatched to any gene: 5. Germline values: CDR1 SQVTM, CDR2 ANQGSEA. Here the CDR3 reads CSAGGLAGSGELFF. CDR3 sequence (DNA): TGCAGCGCCGGGGGACTAGCGGGATCCGGGGAGCTGTTTTTT.

The rearrangement joins TRBV5-5 to TRBJ2-1; no clear D. From germline, CDR1 is SGHKS and CDR2 YYEKEE (reference sequence). V lost 1 base and J 5 bases, leaving 7 bases between the germline ends. The CDR3 sequence is 13 residues long. The DNA for the CDR3 is TGTGCCAGCAGCTTGAACACCCACAATGAGCAGTTCTTC. Encoded protein: CASSLNTHNEQFF.

Only one count was recorded for this clone. This sequence joins TRBV28 and TRBJ1-1; possibly TRBD1 for D (6 bases). Germline CDR1 and CDR2: MDHEN and SYDVKM. The CDR3 contains 12 residues. The V gene lost 6 bases and the J gene lost 6 bases, with 11 bases spanning the gap. The CDR3 is CASRTGHPEAFF. In DNA, the CDR3 is TGTGCCAGCAGAACGGGACACCCTGAAGCTTTCTTT.

In this sample, this clone turned up a few times. The chain carries TRBV11-1 and TRBJ2-1, with 9 bases aligning to TRBD1. This CDR3 has 16 residues. Looked up from germline, CDR1 is SGHAT and CDR2 is FQDESV (reference sequence). The V segment lost 4 bases and the J segment 5 bases; nucleotides outside the gene matches: 9. In DNA form, the CDR3 reads TGTGCCAGCAGCTACCAACCGGGACAGGGAAACAATGAGCAGTTCTTC. Encoded protein: CASSYQPGQGNNEQFF.

This sequence joins TRBV5-1 and TRBJ2-5; TRBD2 agrees at 14 bases. Trimming removed 5 bases from V and 4 bases from J; junction bases left unmatched: 10. CDR3 size: 17 residues. CDR1 is SGHRS, CDR2 YFSETQ, per germline. The CDR3, as DNA: TGCGCCAGCAGTCCGGGACTAGCGGGAGTAGGGGGAGAGACCCAGTACTTC. This codes for CASSPGLAGVGGETQYF.

V usage is TRBV27 and J usage is TRBJ2-3; 10 bases map to TRBD2. CDR3 length equals 14 residues. Germline values: CDR1 MNHEY, CDR2 SMNVEV (reference sequence). J lost 5 bases, V lost 5 bases, and 4 bases had no gene match. The CDR3 region is CASSLAGVGDTQYF. CDR3 in DNA: TGTGCCAGCAGTCTAGCGGGAGTAGGAGATACGCAGTATTTT.

This sequence joins TRBV5-1 and TRBJ2-3, with a tentative D call TRBD2 (6 bases). This CDR3 comprises 15 residues. The ends were cut back, 5 bases at V and 6 bases at J, with 19 bases in the middle. The germline gives CDR1 SGHRS, CDR2 YFSETQ. CDR3 sequence (DNA): TGCGCCAGCAGAGGTAACGGAGGGCCAGGGGATACGCAGTATTTT. This codes for CASRGNGGPGDTQYF.

This clone has more than one count but fewer than ten. The chain recombines TRBV7-9 with TRBJ2-2; 15 bases line up with TRBD2. V trimming: 11 bases; J trimming: 4 bases; junction bases outside the gene matches: 8. The CDR3 has 16 amino acids. Germline CDR1 SEHNR, CDR2 FQNEAQ (reference sequence). The CDR3 region is CAPQGLAGGLTGELFF. In nucleotides, the CDR3 is TGTGCCCCCCAAGGACTAGCGGGAGGGCTCACCGGGGAGCTGTTTTTT.

The chain links TRBV27 to TRBJ2-3; 7 bases match TRBD2. V lost 6 bases to trimming and J lost 0 bases; unmatched junction nucleotides: 9. The CDR3 length is 16 residues. CDR1 MNHEY and CDR2 SMNVEV come from the germline V gene (reference sequence). The CDR3 spells CASRPGRFHSTDTQYF. The CDR3 region has the DNA TGTGCCAGCAGACCCGGGAGGTTCCATAGCACAGATACGCAGTATTTT.